These T cell receptor beta chains were read from a single sample in a study of T cell responses to AZD1222 COVID-19 vaccine. Using immunoSEQ multiplex PCR, the repertoire was profiled, and TCRdb retains in-frame clones only, with some absent. The sample gives 250,000 to 300,000 clones, 94% of which show up once; roughly 0.51% is in the top ten. Sequencing used peripheral blood, obtained 28 days after the second AZD1222 dose. These receptor sequences come from an adult who received the AZD1222 COVID-19 vaccine. Each CDR3 is given with its conserved first and last residue. D genes are given only for firm matches. The size entry is marked missing in some rows and otherwise reads once, few, many or a size class.

abundance	d_gene	j_gene	v_gene	CDR3nt	CDR3aa
once	.	TRBJ2-7	TRBV28	TGTGCCAGCGGGGTTTCGATCTTAACCTACGAGCAGTACTTC	CASGVSILTYEQYF
.	.	TRBJ1-5	TRBV2	TGTGCCAGCAGTCTGGCCACAGGGCCTCAGCCCCAGCATTTT	CASSLATGPQPQHF
.	TRBD1	TRBJ1-5	TRBV2	TGTGCCAGCGTTGGGGACAGTCCCAATCAGCCCCAGCATTTT	CASVGDSPNQPQHF
.	.	TRBJ2-2	TRBV10-3	TGTGCCATCAGTGAGTCAGGGGCGGGCACCGGGGAGCTGTTTTTT	CAISESGAGTGELFF
.	TRBD1	TRBJ2-6	TRBV9	TGTGCCAGCAGCCAGACAGGGACATCTGGGGCCAACGTCCTGACTTTC	CASSQTGTSGANVLTF
.	.	TRBJ1-2	TRBV28	TGTGCCAGCAGTTTATCTTCGGGACATTGGCGTCGCGGCTATGGCTACACCTTC	CASSLSSGHWRRGYGYTF
.	TRBD2	TRBJ2-7	TRBV6-2/TRBV6-3	TGTGCCAGCACCCCCGGGACTATCCTCGGGGACGAGCAGTACTTC	CASTPGTILGDEQYF
.	TRBD2	TRBJ2-1	TRBV16	TGTGCCAGCAGCCGCTCCCGGGTAGCGGGGGGTTTCAATGAGCAGTTCTTC	CASSRSRVAGGFNEQFF
.	.	TRBJ2-6	TRBV5-1	TGCGCCAGCAGCCGCATTTCTGGGGCCAACGTCCTGACTTTC	CASSRISGANVLTF
.	.	TRBJ2-7	TRBV5-1	TGCGCCAGCAGCTTGGTGCCATCGAAATCCTACGAGCAGTACTTC	CASSLVPSKSYEQYF
.	.	TRBJ1-1	TRBV6-5	TGTGCCAGCAGTACGGCCGGGACGGTGAACACTGAAGCTTTCTTT	CASSTAGTVNTEAFF
.	.	TRBJ1-2	TRBV18	TGTGCCAGCTCACCCTCTAGTGACTGGGGAGACTATGGCTACACCTTC	CASSPSSDWGDYGYTF
.	.	TRBJ1-1	TRBV5-4	TGTGCCAGCAGCGGGCGGGGGAGCTCCCTTGGGAACACTGAAGCTTTCTTT	CASSGRGSSLGNTEAFF
once	.	TRBJ1-1	TRBV28	TGTGCCAGCACCCCGGCCGTAATGAACACTGAAGCTTTCTTT	CASTPAVMNTEAFF
.	.	TRBJ2-7	TRBV6-5	TGTGCCAGCAGAACCGGGACACTAATTAGTGACGAGCAGTACTTC	CASRTGTLISDEQYF
once	TRBD1	TRBJ2-5	TRBV5-1	TGCGCCAGCAGTTCCGGGACAGGGGACGGAGAGACCCAGTACTTC	CASSSGTGDGETQYF
.	.	TRBJ1-2	TRBV10-3	TGTGCCATCACGACGGACGTTACCTCCTATGGCTACACCTTC	CAITTDVTSYGYTF
few	TRBD2	TRBJ2-2	TRBV24-1	TGTGCCACCAGTGACCCCGGGACTAGCGCCACCGGGGAGCTGTTTTTT	CATSDPGTSATGELFF
.	TRBD1	TRBJ2-1	TRBV28	TGTGCCAGCAGTTTATACCGGACAGGGCCCACCAATGAGCAGTTCTTC	CASSLYRTGPTNEQFF
.	.	TRBJ2-5	TRBV7-2	TGTGCCAGCAGCTACACGAAGCAAGAGACCCAGTACTTC	CASSYTKQETQYF
.	.	TRBJ1-4	TRBV2	TGTGCCACCTCTATCATGAGGACTCCAAATGAAAAACTGTTTTTT	CATSIMRTPNEKLFF
.	.	TRBJ1-1	TRBV24-1	TGTGCCACCCCCACGCACACTGAAGCTTTCTTT	CATPTHTEAFF
.	.	TRBJ1-5	TRBV7-2	TGTGCCAGCAGCTTAGGGGACAGCAATCAGCCCCAGCATTTT	CASSLGDSNQPQHF
.	TRBD1	TRBJ1-5	TRBV28	TGTGCCAGCAGTTTAGGACAGGGGCATCAGCCCCAGCATTTT	CASSLGQGHQPQHF
once	.	TRBJ1-4	TRBV5-1	TGCGCCAGCTCCGGGACGCAGAATAATGAAAAACTGTTTTTT	CASSGTQNNEKLFF
once	.	TRBJ1-4	TRBV12-3/TRBV12-4	TGTGCCAGCACCCAGGGCAGGAGGGAAAAACTGTTTTTT	CASTQGRREKLFF
.	.	TRBJ2-2	TRBV11-2	TGTGCCAGCATCCCTTACACCGGGGAGCTGTTTTTT	CASIPYTGELFF
.	.	TRBJ1-3	TRBV4-2	TGTGCCAGCAGCCAAGCCTTGCGCGGGGGTACCTCTGGAAACACCATATATTTT	CASSQALRGGTSGNTIYF
.	.	TRBJ1-4	TRBV3-1/TRBV3-2	TGTGCCAGCAGCCAAGATCGAAGGAAGGGCGGTGAAAAACTGTTTTTT	CASSQDRRKGGEKLFF
.	TRBD2	TRBJ2-1	TRBV7-6	TGTGCCAGCAGCTTAGCACGGCGGGAGGGGTCCCATGAGCAGTTCTTC	CASSLARREGSHEQFF
.	.	TRBJ2-7	TRBV30	TGTGCCTGGAGTGAGCGGCAAGTAGGGCGCGAGCAGTACTTC	CAWSERQVGREQYF
.	.	TRBJ1-1	TRBV6-6	TGTGCCAGCAGTTACCGGGGGGACGGCACTGAAGCTTTCTTT	CASSYRGDGTEAFF
.	.	TRBJ1-1	TRBV9	TGTGCCAGCAGCCCTCAGGCAGGGAGAACTGAAGCTTTCTTT	CASSPQAGRTEAFF
.	TRBD2	TRBJ2-5	TRBV28	TGTGCCAGCAGCCCCGGGAGCGGGAGGGAGGAGACCCAGTACTTC	CASSPGSGREETQYF
.	.	TRBJ2-5	TRBV5-1	TGCGCCAGCAGCCGGCGGGTAGGAGAGACCCAGTACTTC	CASSRRVGETQYF
.	TRBD1	TRBJ1-2	TRBV7-9	TGTGCCAGCAGCCCCCTAACCTTGCAGGCACAGGGGTATGGCTACACCTTC	CASSPLTLQAQGYGYTF
.	.	TRBJ2-1	TRBV2	TGTGCCGGAAGTGGACAGAGATACAATGAGCAGTTCTTC	CAGSGQRYNEQFF
.	.	TRBJ1-3	TRBV28	TGTGCCAGCAGTTTATGGGCGAACACCATATATTTT	CASSLWANTIYF
.	.	TRBJ1-3	TRBV25-1	TGTGCCAGTATCTCTGGAAACACCATATATTTT	CASISGNTIYF
.	.	TRBJ1-4	TRBV5-5	TGTGCCAGCAGCTTCCTGACAACCGGAACGGAAAAACTGTTTTTT	CASSFLTTGTEKLFF
.	.	TRBJ2-1	TRBV30	TGTGCCTGGAGCATTACTCGGGAGCAGTTCTTC	CAWSITREQFF
.	.	TRBJ1-1	TRBV9	TGTGCCAGCAGCGTAGGACTACACAACACTGAAGCTTTCTTT	CASSVGLHNTEAFF
.	TRBD2	TRBJ2-1	TRBV6-5	TGTGCCAGCAGTTACTCCGCGGGAGCGGTCAATGAGCAGTTCTTC	CASSYSAGAVNEQFF
.	.	TRBJ1-1	TRBV5-1	TGCGCCAGCAGCTTGCGGGAAGGGACTGAAGCTTTCTTT	CASSLREGTEAFF
.	TRBD1	TRBJ2-2	TRBV9	TGTGCCAGCAGCGCGCGGACAGGGGGCCCCCAAGACACCGGGGAGCTGTTTTTT	CASSARTGGPQDTGELFF
.	.	TRBJ1-5	TRBV7-2	TGTGCCAGCAGCTTATACCACAGGTCGAATGGCAATCAGCCCCAGCATTTT	CASSLYHRSNGNQPQHF
.	TRBD2	TRBJ2-7	TRBV2	TGTGCCAGCATTAGCGGGGGTTCGGAGCAGTACTTC	CASISGGSEQYF
.	.	TRBJ2-7	TRBV5-4	TGTGCCAGCAGCTTGGGAGAGAGCTCCTACGAGCAGTACTTC	CASSLGESSYEQYF
.	TRBD2	TRBJ2-3	TRBV28	TGTGCCAGCAGTTTACCCCGGGGGGTGGGAGATACGCAGTATTTT	CASSLPRGVGDTQYF
.	TRBD1	TRBJ2-5	TRBV10-3	TGTGCCATCAGTGAGTCAGGGGGCCCACAAGAGACCCAGTACTTC	CAISESGGPQETQYF
.	.	TRBJ2-6	TRBV10-3	TGTGCCATAGGCGGAGGGGGGAGCTCTGGGGCCAACGTCCTGACTTTC	CAIGGGGSSGANVLTF
.	TRBD2	TRBJ2-7	TRBV5-1	TGCGCCAGCAGCTTGTCAGCGGGAGGGCCCTACGAGCAGTACTTC	CASSLSAGGPYEQYF
.	.	TRBJ1-4	TRBV28	TGTGCCAGCAGTGGTGGCGCAACTAATGAAAAACTGTTTTTT	CASSGGATNEKLFF
.	TRBD1	TRBJ1-5	TRBV27	TGTGCCAGCAAAACAGGGGGCGGCAATCAGCCCCAGCATTTT	CASKTGGGNQPQHF